Below, one T cell receptor (beta chain) is given with its context. With 6 bases removed from V and 2 bases from J, the gap between germline ends came to 13 bases. The CDR3 totals 14 residues. Germline V lookup: CDR1 SNHLY, CDR2 FYNNEI. These data come from a study of control samples from healthy donors and cancer patients. Generated by immunoSEQ multiplex PCR, the TCRdb table keeps only in-frame clones and is missing some. The sample has roughly 100,000 clones, 83% seen once. The sequence derives from a woman in her fifties or sixties in good health. The sample consisted of blood. The rearrangement joins TRBV2 to TRBJ1-2; D is perhaps TRBD1 (6 bases). CDR3 bases: TGTGCCAGCAGCGCTAGCACAGGGAACTATGGCTACACCTTC. Protein product: CASSASTGNYGYTF.